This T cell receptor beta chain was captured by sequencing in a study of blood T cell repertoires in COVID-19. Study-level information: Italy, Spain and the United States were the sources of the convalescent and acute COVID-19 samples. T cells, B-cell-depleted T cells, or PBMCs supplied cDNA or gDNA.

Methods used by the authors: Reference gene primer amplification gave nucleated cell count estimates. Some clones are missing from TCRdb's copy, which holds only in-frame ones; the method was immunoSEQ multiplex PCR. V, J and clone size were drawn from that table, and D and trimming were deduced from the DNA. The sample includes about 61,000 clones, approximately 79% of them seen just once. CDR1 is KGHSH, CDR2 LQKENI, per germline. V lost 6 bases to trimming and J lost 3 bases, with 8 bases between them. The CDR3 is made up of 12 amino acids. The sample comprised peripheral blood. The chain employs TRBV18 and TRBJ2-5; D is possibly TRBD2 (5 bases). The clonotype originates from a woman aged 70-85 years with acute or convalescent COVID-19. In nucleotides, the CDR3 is TGTGCCAGCTCCGGGGAAAAAGAGACCCAGTACTTC. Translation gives CASSGEKETQYF.